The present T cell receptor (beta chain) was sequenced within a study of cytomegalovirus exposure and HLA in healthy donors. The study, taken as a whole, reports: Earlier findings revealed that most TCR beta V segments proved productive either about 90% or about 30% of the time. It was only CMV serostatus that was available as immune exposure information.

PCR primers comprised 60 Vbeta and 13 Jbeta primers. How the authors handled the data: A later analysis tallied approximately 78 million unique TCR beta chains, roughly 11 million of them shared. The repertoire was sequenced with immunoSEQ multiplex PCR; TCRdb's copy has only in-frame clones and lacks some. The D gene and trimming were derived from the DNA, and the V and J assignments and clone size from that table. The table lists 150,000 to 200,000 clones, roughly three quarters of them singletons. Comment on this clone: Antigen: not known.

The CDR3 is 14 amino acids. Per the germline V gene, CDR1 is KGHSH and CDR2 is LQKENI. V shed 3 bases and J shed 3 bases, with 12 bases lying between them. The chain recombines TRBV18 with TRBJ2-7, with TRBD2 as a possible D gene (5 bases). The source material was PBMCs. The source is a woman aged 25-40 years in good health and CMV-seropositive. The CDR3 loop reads CASSPAGRNYEQYF. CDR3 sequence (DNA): TGTGCCAGCTCACCGGCGGGCCGGAACTACGAGCAGTACTTC.